This T cell receptor beta chain was sequenced during a study of blood T cell repertoires in COVID-19. The overall study: There were acute and convalescent COVID-19 samples, and they came from the United States, Italy and Spain. Sources were T cells, B-cell-depleted T cells, or PBMCs; the material itself was cDNA or gDNA.

With 2 bases removed from V and 4 bases from J, the gap between germline ends came to 8 bases. This CDR3 is built from 13 residues. CDR1 and CDR2 (germline): WSHSY, SAAADI. Per the study methods: Researchers report that nucleated cell counts were estimated from reference gene primer amplification. Here immunoSEQ multiplex PCR was the method, and the copy in TCRdb shows in-frame clones only, minus some. The V and J calls and clone size were taken over from that table, and D and trimming were inferred from the DNA. This sample has about 80,000 clones, with roughly 87% found just once. The chain links TRBV10-2 to TRBJ1-1; D is unclear. This sequence originates from a man older than 75 with acute or convalescent COVID-19. The specimen was peripheral blood. The CDR3 DNA follows: TGCGCCAGCAGTGAGGGCCCTCTCACTGAAGCTTTCTTT. Residues: CASSEGPLTEAFF.